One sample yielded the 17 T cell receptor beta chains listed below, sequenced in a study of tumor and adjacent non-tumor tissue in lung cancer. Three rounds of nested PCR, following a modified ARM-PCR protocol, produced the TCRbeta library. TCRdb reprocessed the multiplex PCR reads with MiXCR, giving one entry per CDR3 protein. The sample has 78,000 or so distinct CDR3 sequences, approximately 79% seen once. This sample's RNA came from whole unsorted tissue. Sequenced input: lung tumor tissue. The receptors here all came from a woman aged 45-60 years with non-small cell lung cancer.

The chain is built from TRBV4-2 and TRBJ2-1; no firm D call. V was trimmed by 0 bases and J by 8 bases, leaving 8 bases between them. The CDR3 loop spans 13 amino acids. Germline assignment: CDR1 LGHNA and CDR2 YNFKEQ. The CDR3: CASSQDAIDEQFF. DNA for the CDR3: TGTGCCAGCAGCCAAGACGCAATCGATGAGCAGTTCTTC.

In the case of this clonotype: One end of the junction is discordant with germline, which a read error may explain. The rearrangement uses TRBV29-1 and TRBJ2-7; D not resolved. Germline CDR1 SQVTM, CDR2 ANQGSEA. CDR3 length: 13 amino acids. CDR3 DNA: TGCAGCGTTGTATCAGGAGAGAGCTACGAGCACTACTTC. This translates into CSVVSGESYEHYF.

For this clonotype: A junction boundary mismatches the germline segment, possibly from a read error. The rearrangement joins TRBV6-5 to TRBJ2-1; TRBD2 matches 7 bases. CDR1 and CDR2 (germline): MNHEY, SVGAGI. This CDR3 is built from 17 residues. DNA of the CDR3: TGTGCCAGCAGTTACAGTCACGGGGGGAGCTCCTACAATGAACAGTTCTTC. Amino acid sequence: CASSYSHGGSSYNEQFF.

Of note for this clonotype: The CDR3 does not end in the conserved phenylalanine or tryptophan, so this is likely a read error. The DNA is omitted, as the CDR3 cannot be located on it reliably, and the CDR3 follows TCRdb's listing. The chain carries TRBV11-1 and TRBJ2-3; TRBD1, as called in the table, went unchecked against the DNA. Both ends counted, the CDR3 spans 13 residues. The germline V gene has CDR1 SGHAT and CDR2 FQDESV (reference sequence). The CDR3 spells CASRGTGMVTHYL.

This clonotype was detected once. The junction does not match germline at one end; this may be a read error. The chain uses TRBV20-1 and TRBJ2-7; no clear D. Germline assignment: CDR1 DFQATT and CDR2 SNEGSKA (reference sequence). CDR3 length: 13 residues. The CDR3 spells CNASGEEYYEQYF. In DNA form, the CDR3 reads TGCAATGCTAGTGGAGAGGAGTACTACGAGCAGTACTTC.

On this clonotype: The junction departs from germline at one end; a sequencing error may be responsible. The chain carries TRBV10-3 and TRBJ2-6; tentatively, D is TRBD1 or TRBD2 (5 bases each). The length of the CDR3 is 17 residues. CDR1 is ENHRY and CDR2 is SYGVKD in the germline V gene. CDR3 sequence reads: CAISATSQTFGANVLTF. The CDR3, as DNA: TGTGCCATTAGCGCAACTTCTCAGACCTTTGGGGCCAACGTCCTTACTTTC.

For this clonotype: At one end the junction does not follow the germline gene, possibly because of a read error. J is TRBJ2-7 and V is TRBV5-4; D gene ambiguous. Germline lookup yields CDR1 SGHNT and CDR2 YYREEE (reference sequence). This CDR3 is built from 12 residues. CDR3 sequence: CATSLDFYEQYF. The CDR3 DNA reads TGTGCCACCAGCTTGGATTTCTACGAGCAATACTTC.

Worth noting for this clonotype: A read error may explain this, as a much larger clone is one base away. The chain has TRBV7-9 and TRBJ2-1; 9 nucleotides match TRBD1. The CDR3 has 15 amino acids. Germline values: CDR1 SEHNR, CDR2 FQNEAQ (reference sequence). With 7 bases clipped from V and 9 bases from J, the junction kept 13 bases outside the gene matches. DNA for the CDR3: TGTGCCAGCAACCCCCCCACAGGGGGCACGGGTGAGCAGTTCTTC. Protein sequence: CASNPPTGGTGEQFF.

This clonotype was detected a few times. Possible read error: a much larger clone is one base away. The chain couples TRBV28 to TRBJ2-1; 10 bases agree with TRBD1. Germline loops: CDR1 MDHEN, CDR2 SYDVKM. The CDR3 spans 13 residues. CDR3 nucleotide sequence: TGTGCCAGCAGAGGGACAGGGGAGGGGGAGCGGTTCTTC. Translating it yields CASRGTGEGERFF.

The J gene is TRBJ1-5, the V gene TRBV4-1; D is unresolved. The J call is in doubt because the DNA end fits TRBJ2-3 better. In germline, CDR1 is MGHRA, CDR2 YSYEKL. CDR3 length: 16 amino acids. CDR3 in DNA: TGCGCCAGCAGCCAAGATTTAGGATATCACAATCAGTCCCAGTATTTT. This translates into CASSQDLGYHNQSQYF.

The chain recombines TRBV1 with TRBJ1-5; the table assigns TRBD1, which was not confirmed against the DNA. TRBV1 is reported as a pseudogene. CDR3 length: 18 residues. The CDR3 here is CASSPLPGQPPTVQPQHF. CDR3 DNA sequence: TGCGCCAGCAGCCCACTGCCAGGACAGCCCCCCACGGTTCAGCCCCAGCATTTT.

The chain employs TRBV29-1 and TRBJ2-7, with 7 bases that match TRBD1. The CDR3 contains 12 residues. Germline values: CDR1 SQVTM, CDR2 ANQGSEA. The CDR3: CSVGIGGYEQYV. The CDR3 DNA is TGCAGCGTTGGGATAGGGGGCTACGAGCAATACGTC.

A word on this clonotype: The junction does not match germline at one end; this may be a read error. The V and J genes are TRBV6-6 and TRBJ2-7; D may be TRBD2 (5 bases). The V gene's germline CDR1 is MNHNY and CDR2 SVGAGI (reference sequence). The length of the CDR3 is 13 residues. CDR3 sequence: CVSGYSPWNEQYF. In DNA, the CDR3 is TGTGTCAGCGGTTACTCGCCTTGGAACGAGCAGTACTTC.

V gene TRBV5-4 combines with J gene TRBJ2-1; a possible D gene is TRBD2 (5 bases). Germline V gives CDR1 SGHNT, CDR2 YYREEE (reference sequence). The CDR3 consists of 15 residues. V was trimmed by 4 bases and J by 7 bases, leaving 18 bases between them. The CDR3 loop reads CASSVPGISGNEQFF. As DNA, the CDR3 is TGTGCCAGCAGCGTGCCGGGAATATCGGGTAATGAGCAGTTCTTC. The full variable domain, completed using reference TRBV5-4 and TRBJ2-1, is ETGVTQSPTHLIKTRGQQVTLRCSSQSGHNTVSWYQQALGQGPQFIFQYYREEENGRGNFPPRFSGLQFPNYSSELNVNALELDDSALYLCASSVPGISGNEQFFGPGTRLTVL.

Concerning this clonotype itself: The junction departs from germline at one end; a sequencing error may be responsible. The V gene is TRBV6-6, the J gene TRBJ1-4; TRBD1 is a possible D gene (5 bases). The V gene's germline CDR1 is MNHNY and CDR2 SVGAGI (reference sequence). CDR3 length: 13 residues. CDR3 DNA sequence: TGTGCCAGCAGGGGGACTTTGGTTGAAAAACTGTTCTTT. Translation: CASRGTLVEKLFF.

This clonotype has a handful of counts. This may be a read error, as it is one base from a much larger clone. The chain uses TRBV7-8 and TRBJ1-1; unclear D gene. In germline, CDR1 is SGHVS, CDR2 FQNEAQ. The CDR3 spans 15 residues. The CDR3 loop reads CASSSETLMNTEASF. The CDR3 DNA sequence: TGTGCCAGCAGCTCCGAAACACTCATGAACACTGAAGCTTCCTTT.

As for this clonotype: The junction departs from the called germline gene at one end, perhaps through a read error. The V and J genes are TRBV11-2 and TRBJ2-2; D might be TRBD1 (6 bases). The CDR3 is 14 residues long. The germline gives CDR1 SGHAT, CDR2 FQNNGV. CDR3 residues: CPSIKNWDTRELFF. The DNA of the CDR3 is TGTCCCAGCATCAAAAACTGGGACACCCGGGAGCTGTTTTTT.